The clone carrying this T cell receptor (beta chain) was detected ten times or more. This entry belongs to a study of T cell repertoires in cytomegalovirus infection. Overall study: Through public TCR beta signatures, both CMV infection and matching HLA type were indicated.

This CDR3 is 17 amino acids long. J was trimmed by 2 bases and V by 2 bases; bases with no gene match: 7. Germline V gives CDR1 SGHTA, CDR2 FQGTGA. Via MiXCR, TCRdb re-called the reads, giving one row per CDR3 protein. Here the sample spans 200,000 to 300,000 distinct CDR3 sequences, 9% to 15% being singletons. The specimen was PBMCs. The clonotype comes from a human donor in good health (CMV status not recorded). Some clones in this sample may be carry-over from other donors' samples. The J gene is TRBJ2-2, the V gene TRBV7-3; 8 nucleotides line up with TRBD2. CDR3 residues: CASSLQPSGLNTGELFF. The CDR3 DNA sequence: TGTGCCAGCAGCTTACAGCCTAGCGGGCTTAACACCGGGGAGCTGTTTTTT.